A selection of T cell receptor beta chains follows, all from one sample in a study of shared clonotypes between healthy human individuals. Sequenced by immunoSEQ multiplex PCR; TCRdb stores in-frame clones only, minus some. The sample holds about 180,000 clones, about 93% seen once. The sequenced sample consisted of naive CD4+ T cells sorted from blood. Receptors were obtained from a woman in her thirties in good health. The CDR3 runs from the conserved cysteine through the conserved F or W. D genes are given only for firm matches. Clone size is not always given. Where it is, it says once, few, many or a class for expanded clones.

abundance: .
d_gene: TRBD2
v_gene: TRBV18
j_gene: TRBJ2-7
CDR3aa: CASGLAGVYEQYF
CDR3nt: TGTGCCAGCGGACTAGCGGGAGTCTACGAGCAGTACTTC

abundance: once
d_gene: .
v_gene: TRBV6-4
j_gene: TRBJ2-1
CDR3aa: CASSSGADSYNEQFF
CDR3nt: TGTGCCAGCAGTTCGGGGGCCGACTCCTACAATGAGCAGTTCTTC

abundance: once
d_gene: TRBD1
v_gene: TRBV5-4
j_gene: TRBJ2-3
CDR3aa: CASSPNPGQSTDTQYF
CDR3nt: TGTGCCAGCAGCCCGAACCCGGGACAGAGCACAGATACGCAGTATTTT

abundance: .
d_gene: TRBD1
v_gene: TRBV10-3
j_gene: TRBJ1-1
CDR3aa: CAISPTRDRGNTEAFF
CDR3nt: TGTGCCATCAGCCCCACCCGGGACAGGGGAAACACTGAAGCTTTCTTT

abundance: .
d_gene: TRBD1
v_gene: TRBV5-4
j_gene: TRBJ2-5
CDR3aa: CASSLDGQGWEQYF
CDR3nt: TGTGCCAGCAGCTTGGACGGACAGGGCTGGGAGCAGTACTTC

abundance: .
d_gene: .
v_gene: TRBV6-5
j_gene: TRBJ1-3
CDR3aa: CASSRTAGNTIYF
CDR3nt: TGTGCCAGCAGTAGGACTGCGGGAAACACCATATATTTT

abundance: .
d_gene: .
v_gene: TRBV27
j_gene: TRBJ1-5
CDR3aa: CASSLEGGGNQPQHF
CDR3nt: TGTGCCAGCAGTTTAGAGGGGGGCGGCAATCAGCCCCAGCATTTT

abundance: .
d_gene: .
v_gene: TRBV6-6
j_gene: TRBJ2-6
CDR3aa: CASSQGGAGANVLTF
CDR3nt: TGTGCCAGCAGCCAAGGGGGGGCCGGGGCCAACGTCCTGACTTTC

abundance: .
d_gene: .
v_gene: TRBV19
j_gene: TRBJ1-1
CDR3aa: CASGKVGGGRTEAFF
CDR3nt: TGTGCCAGTGGAAAGGTCGGTGGGGGGCGGACTGAAGCTTTCTTT

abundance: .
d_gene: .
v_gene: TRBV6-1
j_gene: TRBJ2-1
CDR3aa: CASSELLALGNEQFF
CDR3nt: TGTGCCAGCAGTGAATTGCTGGCACTAGGTAATGAGCAGTTCTTC

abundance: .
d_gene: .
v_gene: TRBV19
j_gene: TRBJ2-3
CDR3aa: CASSMEVRVSSTDTQYF
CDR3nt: TGTGCCAGTAGTATGGAAGTAAGGGTTTCTAGCACAGATACGCAGTATTTT

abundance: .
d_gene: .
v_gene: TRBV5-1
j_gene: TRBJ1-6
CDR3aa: CASSLSPGNNSPLHF
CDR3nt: TGCGCCAGCAGCTTGTCTCCGGGAAATAATTCACCCCTCCACTTT

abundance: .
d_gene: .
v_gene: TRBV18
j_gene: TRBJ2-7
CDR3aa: CASSLQRFGGASHEQYF
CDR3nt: TGTGCCAGCTCACTACAAAGGTTTGGGGGGGCCAGCCACGAGCAGTACTTC

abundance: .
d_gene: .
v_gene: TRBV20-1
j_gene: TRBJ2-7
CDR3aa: CSARRGNEQYF
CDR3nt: TGCAGTGCTAGACGAGGGAACGAGCAGTACTTC

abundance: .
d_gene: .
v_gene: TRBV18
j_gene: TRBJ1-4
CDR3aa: CASSPTEWGEKLFF
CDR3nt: TGTGCCAGCTCACCTACCGAGTGGGGTGAAAAACTGTTTTTT

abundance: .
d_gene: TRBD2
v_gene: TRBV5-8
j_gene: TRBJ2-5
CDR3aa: CASSLKLAGTGTQYF
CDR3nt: TGTGCCAGCAGTTTAAAACTAGCGGGGACGGGGACCCAGTACTTC

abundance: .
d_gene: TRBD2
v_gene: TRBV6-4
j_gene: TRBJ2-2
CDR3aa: CASSPSGLAIPNTGELFF
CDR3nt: TGTGCCAGCAGTCCCTCGGGACTAGCGATACCGAACACCGGGGAGCTGTTTTTT

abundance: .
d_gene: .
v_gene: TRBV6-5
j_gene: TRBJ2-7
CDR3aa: CASSYVADSYEQYF
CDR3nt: TGTGCCAGCAGTTACGTGGCTGATTCCTACGAGCAGTACTTC

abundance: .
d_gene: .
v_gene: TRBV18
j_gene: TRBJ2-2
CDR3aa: CASSPLGGETTGELFF
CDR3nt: TGTGCCAGCTCACCACTCGGAGGTGAGACAACCGGGGAGCTGTTTTTT

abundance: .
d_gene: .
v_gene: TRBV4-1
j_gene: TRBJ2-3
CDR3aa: CASSQAGLRFGDTQYF
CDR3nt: TGCGCCAGCAGCCAAGCAGGGTTAAGGTTCGGAGATACGCAGTATTTT

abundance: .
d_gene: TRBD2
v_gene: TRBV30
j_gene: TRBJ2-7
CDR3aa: CASIRASGVSYEQYF
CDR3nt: TGTGCCTCCATAAGGGCTAGCGGGGTTTCCTACGAGCAGTACTTC

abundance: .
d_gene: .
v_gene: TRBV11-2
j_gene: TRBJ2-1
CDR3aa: CASSLDGEQFF
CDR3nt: TGTGCCAGCAGCTTAGATGGTGAGCAGTTCTTC

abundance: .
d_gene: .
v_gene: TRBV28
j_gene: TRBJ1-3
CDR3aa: CASSLDLNSGNTIYF
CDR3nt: TGTGCCAGCAGTTTGGACCTCAACTCTGGAAACACCATATATTTT

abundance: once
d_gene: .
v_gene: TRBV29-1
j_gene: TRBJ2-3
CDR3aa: CSGMGRLTDTQYF
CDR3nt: TGCAGCGGTATGGGCCGACTCACAGATACGCAGTATTTT

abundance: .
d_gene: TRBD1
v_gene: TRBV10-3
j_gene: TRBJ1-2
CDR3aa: CAISDPGTGVLANYGYTF
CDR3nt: TGTGCCATCAGTGATCCCGGGACAGGGGTCCTAGCTAACTATGGCTACACCTTC

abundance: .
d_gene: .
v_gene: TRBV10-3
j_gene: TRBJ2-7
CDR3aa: CASQWGGSTYEQYF
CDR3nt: TGTGCCTCCCAATGGGGCGGGTCGACCTACGAGCAGTACTTC

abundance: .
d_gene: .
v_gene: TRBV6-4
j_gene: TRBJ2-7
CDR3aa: CARTGPLPHYHYEQYF
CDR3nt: TGTGCCAGGACCGGACCCTTACCCCACTACCACTACGAGCAGTACTTC

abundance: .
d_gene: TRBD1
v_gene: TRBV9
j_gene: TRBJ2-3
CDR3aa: CASSVGQGTDTQYF
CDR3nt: TGTGCCAGCAGCGTTGGACAGGGCACAGATACGCAGTATTTT

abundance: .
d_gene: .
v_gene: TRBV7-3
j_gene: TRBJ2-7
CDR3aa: CASSFNGGEQYF
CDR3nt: TGTGCCAGCAGCTTTAACGGAGGCGAGCAGTACTTC

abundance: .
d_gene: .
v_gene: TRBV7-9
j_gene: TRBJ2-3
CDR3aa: CASSRLGAADTQYF
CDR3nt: TGTGCCAGCAGCCGATTGGGGGCCGCAGATACGCAGTATTTT

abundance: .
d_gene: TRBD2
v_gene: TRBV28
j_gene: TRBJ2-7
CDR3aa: CASSIPPLAESYEQYF
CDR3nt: TGTGCCAGCAGTATACCCCCACTAGCGGAGTCCTACGAGCAGTACTTC

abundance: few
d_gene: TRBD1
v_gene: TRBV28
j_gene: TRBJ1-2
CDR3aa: CATRPQGGDGYTF
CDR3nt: TGTGCCACCCGCCCACAGGGGGGCGATGGCTACACCTTC

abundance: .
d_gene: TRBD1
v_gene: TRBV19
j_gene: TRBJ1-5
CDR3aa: CASSYGDRGNQPQHF
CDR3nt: TGTGCCAGTAGTTACGGTGACAGGGGAAATCAGCCCCAGCATTTT

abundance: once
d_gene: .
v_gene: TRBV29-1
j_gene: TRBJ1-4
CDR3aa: CSVEERTNEKLFF
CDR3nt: TGCAGCGTTGAGGAAAGAACTAATGAAAAACTGTTTTTT

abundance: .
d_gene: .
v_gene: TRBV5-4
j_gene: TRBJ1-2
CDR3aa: CASSPKGGNYGYTF
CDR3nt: TGTGCCAGCAGCCCCAAAGGGGGTAACTATGGCTACACCTTC

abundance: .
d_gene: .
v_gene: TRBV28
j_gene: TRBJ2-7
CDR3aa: CASSSYGTLSYEQYF
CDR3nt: TGTGCCAGCAGTTCGTACGGGACACTCTCCTACGAGCAGTACTTC

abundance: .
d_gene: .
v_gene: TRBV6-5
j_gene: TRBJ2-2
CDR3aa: CASIRRENTGELFF
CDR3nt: TGTGCCAGCATCCGGCGGGAGAACACCGGGGAGCTGTTTTTT

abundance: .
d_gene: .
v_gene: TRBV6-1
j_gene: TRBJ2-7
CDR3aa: CASSEFWGFNEQYF
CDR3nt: TGTGCCAGCAGTGAGTTTTGGGGATTCAACGAGCAGTACTTC

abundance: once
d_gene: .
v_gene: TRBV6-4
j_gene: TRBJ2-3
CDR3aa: CASSEVYGGHTDTQYF
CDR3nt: TGTGCCAGCAGTGAGGTCTATGGCGGCCACACAGATACGCAGTATTTT

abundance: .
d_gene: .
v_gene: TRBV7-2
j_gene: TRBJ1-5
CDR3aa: CASSAGPYTNQPQHF
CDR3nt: TGTGCCAGCAGCGCCGGTCCTTACACCAATCAGCCCCAGCATTTT

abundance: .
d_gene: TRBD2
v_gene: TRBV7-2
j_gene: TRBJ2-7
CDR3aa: CASRTSPVSYEQYF
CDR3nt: TGTGCCAGCAGGACTAGCCCGGTATCCTACGAGCAGTACTTC

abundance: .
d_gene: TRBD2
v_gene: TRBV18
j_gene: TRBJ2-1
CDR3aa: CASSPRASGISGEQFF
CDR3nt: TGTGCCAGCTCACCAAGGGCTAGCGGGATAAGCGGTGAGCAGTTCTTC

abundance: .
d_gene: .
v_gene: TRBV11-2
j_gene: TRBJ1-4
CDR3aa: CASSFTTNEKLFF
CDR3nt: TGTGCCAGCAGTTTTACTACTAATGAAAAACTGTTTTTT

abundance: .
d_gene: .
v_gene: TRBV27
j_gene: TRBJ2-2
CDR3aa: CASSQSANTGELFF
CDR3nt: TGTGCCAGCAGTCAGAGCGCGAACACCGGGGAGCTGTTTTTT

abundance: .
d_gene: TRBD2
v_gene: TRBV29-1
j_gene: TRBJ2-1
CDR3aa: CSVVGREWRGNEQFF
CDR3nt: TGCAGCGTTGTCGGGCGGGAGTGGCGCGGAAATGAGCAGTTCTTC

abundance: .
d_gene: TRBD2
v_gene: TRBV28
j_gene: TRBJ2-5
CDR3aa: CASREGPRETQYF
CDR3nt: TGTGCCAGCCGGGAGGGCCCTCGAGAGACCCAGTACTTC

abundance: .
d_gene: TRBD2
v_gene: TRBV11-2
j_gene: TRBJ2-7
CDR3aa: CASSLGTSEPYEQYF
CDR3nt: TGTGCCAGCAGCCTCGGGACTAGCGAACCCTACGAGCAGTACTTC